This T cell receptor (beta chain) comes out of a study of cytomegalovirus exposure and HLA in healthy donors. Points from the study as a whole: Cytomegalovirus-associated status was assigned to around 160 TCR beta chains. The analysis excluded some indistinguishable V segments, including TRBV6-2 and TRBV6-3. Reportedly, TCR beta sequences accurately predicted HLA-A and HLA-B alleles in most subjects.

This CDR3 has 13 residues. Germline V lookup: CDR1 ENHRY, CDR2 SYGVKD. V was clipped by 5 bases and J by 2 bases, with 10 bases between them. PCR amplification relied on 60 Vbeta primers (plus 13 Jbeta primers). Only in-frame clones appear in the TCRdb table, and some are missing; sequencing was by immunoSEQ multiplex PCR. Among about 160,000 clones listed, around 80% were seen once. Of note for this clone: Its antigen is not identified.

The receptor comes from a man between 40 and 49 years old in good health and CMV-seronegative. This sequence joins TRBV10-3 and TRBJ2-7; D remains ambiguous. Sample: PBMCs. In DNA, the CDR3 is TGTGCCATCAGTCATCCTTTAGCCTACGAGCAGTACTTC. It specifies CAISHPLAYEQYF.